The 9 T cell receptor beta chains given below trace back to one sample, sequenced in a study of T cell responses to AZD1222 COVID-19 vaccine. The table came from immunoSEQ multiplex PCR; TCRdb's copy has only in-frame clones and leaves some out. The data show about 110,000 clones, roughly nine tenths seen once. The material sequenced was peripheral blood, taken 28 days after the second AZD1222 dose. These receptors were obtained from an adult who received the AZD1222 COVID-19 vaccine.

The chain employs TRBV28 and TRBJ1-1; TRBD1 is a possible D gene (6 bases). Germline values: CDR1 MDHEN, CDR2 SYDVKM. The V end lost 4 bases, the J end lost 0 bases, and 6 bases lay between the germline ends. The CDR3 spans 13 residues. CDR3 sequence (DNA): TGTGCCAGCAGTTCAGGGGTGAACACTGAAGCTTTCTTT. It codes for CASSSGVNTEAFF.

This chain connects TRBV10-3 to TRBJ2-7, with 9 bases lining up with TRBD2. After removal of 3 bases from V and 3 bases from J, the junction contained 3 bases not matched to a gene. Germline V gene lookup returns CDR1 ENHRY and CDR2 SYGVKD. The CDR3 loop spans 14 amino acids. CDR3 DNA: TGTGCCATCAGTGATGGGCGGGAGGGCTACGAGCAGTACTTC. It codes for CAISDGREGYEQYF.

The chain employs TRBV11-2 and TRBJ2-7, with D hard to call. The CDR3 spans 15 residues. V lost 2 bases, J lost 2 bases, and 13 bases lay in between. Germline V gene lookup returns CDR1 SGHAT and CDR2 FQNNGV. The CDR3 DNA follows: TGTGCCAGCAGCTTAACGAGAGACGTAACCTACGAGCAGTACTTC. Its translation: CASSLTRDVTYEQYF.

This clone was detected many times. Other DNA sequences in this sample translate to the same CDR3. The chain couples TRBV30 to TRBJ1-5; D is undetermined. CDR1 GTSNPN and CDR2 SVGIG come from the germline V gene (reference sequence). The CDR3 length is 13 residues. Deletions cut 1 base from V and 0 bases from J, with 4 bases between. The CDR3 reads CAWSGGSNQPQHF. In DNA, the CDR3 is TGTGCCTGGAGTGGGGGTAGCAATCAGCCCCAGCATTTT.

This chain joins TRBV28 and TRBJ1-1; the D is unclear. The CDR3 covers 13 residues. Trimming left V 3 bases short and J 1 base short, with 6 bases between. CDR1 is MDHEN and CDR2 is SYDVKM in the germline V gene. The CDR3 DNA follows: TGTGCCAGCAGTTTGGCGGGGAACACTGAAGCTTTCTTT. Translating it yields CASSLAGNTEAFF.

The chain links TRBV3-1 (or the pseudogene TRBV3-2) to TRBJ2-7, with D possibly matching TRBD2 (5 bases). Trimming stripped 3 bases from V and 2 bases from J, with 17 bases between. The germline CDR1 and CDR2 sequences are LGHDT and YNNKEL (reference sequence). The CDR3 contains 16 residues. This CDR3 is CASSQRAKPPPYEQYF. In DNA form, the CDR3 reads TGTGCCAGCAGCCAGAGGGCGAAACCGCCCCCCTACGAGCAGTACTTC.

Written as DNA, the CDR3 is TGCGCCAGCAGTGACTGGGGGACGGGCGGGTCCTACAATGAGCAGTTCTTC. This gives the protein CASSDWGTGGSYNEQFF. The chain employs TRBV10-2 and TRBJ2-1; D possibly matches TRBD1 or TRBD2 (5 bases each). The CDR3 sequence is 17 residues long. Between the trimmed V and J ends, which lost 3 bases and 1 base, there was a span of 16 bases. Germline CDR1 is WSHSY and CDR2 is SAAADI.

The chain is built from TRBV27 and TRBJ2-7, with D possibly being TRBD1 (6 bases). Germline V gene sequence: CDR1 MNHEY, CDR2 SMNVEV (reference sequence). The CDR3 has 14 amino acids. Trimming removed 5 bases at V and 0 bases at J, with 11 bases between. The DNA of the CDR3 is TGTGCCAGCAGTCTGGACAGAAGCTCCTACGAGCAGTACTTC. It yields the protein CASSLDRSSYEQYF.

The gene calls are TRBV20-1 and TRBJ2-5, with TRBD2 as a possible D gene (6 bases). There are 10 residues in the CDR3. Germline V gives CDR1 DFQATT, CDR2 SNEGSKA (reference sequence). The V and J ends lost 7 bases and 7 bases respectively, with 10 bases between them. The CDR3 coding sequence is TGCAGTGTGTGGAGGGGGACCCAGTACTTC. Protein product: CSVWRGTQYF.